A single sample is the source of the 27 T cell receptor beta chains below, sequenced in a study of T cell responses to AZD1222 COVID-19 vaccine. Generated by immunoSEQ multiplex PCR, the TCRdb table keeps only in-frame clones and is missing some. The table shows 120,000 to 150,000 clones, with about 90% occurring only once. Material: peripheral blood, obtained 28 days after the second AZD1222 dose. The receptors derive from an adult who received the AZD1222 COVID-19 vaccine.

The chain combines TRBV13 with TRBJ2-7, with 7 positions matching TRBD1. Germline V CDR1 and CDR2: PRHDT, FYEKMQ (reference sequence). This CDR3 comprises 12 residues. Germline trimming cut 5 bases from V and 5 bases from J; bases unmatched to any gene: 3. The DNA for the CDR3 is TGTGCCAGCAGCCCTGGACAGGACGAGCAGTACTTC. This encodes CASSPGQDEQYF. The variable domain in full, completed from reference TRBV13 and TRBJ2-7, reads AAGVIQSPRHLIKEKRETATLKCYPIPRHDTVYWYQQGPGQDPQFLISFYEKMQSDKGSIPDRFSAQQFSDYHSELNMSSLELGDSALYFCASSPGQDEQYFGPGTRLTVT.

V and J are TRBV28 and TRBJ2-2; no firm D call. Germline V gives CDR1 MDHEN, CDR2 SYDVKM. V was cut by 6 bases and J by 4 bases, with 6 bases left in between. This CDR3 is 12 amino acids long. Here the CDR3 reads CASRHSTGELFF. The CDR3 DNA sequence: TGTGCCAGCAGGCACAGCACCGGGGAGCTGTTTTTT.

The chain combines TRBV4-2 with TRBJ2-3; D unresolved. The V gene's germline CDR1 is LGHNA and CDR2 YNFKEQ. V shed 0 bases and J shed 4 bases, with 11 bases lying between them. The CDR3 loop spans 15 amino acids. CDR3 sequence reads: CASSQDVLPADTQYF. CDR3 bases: TGTGCCAGCAGCCAAGATGTACTACCAGCAGATACGCAGTATTTT.

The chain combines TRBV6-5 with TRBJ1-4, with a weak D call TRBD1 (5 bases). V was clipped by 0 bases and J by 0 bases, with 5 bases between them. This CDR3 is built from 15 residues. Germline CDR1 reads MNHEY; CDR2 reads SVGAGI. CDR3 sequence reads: CASSYSGATNEKLFF. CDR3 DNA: TGTGCCAGCAGTTACTCAGGGGCAACTAATGAAAAACTGTTTTTT.

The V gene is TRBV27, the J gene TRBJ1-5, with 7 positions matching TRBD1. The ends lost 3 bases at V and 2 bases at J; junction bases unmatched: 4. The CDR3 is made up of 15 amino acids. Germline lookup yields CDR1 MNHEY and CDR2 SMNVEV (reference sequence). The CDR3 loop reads CASSFQGGGNQPQHF. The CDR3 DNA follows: TGTGCCAGCAGTTTCCAGGGGGGCGGCAATCAGCCCCAGCATTTT.

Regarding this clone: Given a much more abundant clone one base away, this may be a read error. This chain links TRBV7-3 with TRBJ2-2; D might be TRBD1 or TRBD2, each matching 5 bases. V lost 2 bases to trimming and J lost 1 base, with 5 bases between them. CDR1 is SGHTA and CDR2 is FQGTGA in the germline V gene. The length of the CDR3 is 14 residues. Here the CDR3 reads CASSLGGNTGELFF. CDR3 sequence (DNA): TGTGCCAGCAGCTTAGGGGGGAACACCGGGGAGCTGTTTTTT.

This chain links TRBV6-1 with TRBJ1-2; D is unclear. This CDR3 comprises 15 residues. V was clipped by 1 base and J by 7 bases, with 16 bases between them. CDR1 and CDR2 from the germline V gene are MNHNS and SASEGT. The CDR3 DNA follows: TGTGCCAGCAGTGAAGATGGGAGAACGGCTTTTGGCTACACCTTC. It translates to CASSEDGRTAFGYTF.

DNA of the CDR3: TGTGCCAGCAGTCCTCTACTAGCGGGGGCTTACAATGAGCAGTTCTTC. Its protein is CASSPLLAGAYNEQFF. V gene TRBV27 combines with J gene TRBJ2-1; 11 bases are shared with TRBD2. CDR1 MNHEY and CDR2 SMNVEV come from the germline V gene (reference sequence). The CDR3 length is 16 residues. The trim removed 5 bases at V and 4 bases at J, leaving 7 bases unmatched.

CDR3 DNA sequence: TGTGCCAGCAGAATCTCCAATCAGCCCCAGCATTTT. This sequence encodes CASRISNQPQHF. This chain connects TRBV28 to TRBJ1-5; D ambiguous. This CDR3 region has 12 residues. The germline V and J ends were trimmed by 6 bases and 3 bases, with 6 bases remaining between them. The V gene's germline CDR1 is MDHEN and CDR2 SYDVKM.

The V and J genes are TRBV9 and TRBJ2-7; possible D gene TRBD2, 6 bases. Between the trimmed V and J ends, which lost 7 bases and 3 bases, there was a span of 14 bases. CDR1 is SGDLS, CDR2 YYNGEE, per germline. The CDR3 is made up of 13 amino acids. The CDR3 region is CASLREKGYEQYF. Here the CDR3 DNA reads TGTGCCAGCCTCCGGGAGAAAGGCTACGAGCAGTACTTC. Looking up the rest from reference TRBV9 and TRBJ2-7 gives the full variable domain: DSGVTQTPKHLITATGQRVTLRCSPRSGDLSVYWYQQSLDQGLQFLIQYYNGEERAKGNILERFSAQQFPDLHSELNLSSLELGDSALYFCASLREKGYEQYFGPGTRLTVT.

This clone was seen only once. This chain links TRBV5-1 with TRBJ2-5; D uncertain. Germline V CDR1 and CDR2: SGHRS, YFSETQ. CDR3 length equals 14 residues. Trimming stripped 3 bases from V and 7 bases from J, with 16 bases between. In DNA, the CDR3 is TGCGCCAGCAGCTCCCGGACCGGGTCCGGGACCCAGTACTTC. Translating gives CASSSRTGSGTQYF. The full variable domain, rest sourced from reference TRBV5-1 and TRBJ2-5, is KAGVTQTPRYLIKTRGQQVTLSCSPISGHRSVSWYQQTPGQGLQFLFEYFSETQRNKGNFPGRFSGRQFSNSRSEMNVSTLELGDSALYLCASSSRTGSGTQYFGPGTRLLVL.

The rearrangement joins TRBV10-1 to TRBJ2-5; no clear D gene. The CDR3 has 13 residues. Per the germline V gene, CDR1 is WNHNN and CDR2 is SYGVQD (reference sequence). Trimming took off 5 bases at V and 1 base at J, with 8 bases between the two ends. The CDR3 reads CASSQGGQETQYF. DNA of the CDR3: TGCGCCAGCAGTCAAGGTGGCCAAGAGACCCAGTACTTC.

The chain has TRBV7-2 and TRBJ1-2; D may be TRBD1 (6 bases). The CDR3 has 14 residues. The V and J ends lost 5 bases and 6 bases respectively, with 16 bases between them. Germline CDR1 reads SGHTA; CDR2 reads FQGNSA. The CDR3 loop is CASSPYRDKDGYTF. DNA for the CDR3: TGTGCCAGCAGCCCGTACAGGGATAAGGATGGCTACACCTTC.

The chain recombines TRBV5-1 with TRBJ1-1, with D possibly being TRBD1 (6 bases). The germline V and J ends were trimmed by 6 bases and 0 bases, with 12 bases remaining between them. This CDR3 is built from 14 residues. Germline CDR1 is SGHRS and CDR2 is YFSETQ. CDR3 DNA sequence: TGCGCCAGCACCTCAACAGGGATGAACACTGAAGCTTTCTTT. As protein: CASTSTGMNTEAFF.

CDR3 coding DNA: TGTGCCACCAGCAGACGGCGGGAGGGCTACGAGCAGTACTTC. This gives the protein CATSRRREGYEQYF. This chain links TRBV15 with TRBJ2-7; 9 bases are shared with TRBD2. Germline assignment: CDR1 LNHNV and CDR2 YYDKDF (reference sequence). This CDR3 is 14 amino acids long. V shed 2 bases, J shed 3 bases, and the junction held 2 bases outside the gene matches.

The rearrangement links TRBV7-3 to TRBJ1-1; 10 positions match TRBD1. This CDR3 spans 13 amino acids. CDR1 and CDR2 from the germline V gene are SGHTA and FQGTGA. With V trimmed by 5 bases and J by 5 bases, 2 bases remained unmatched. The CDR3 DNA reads TGTGCCAGCAGCCCGGGACAGGGGACTGAAGCTTTCTTT. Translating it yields CASSPGQGTEAFF.

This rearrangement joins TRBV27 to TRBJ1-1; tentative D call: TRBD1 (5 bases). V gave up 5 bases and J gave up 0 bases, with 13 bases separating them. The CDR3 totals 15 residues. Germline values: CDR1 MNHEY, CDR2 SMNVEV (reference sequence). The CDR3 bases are TGTGCCAGCAGTACCTCGGGACTCATGAACACTGAAGCTTTCTTT. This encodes CASSTSGLMNTEAFF.

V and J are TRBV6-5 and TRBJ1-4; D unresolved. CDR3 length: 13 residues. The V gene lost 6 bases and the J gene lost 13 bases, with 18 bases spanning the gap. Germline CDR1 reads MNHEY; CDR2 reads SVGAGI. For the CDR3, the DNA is TGTGCCAGCAGCCAGACGGGAGCGAACCTACTGTTTTTT. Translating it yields CASSQTGANLLFF.

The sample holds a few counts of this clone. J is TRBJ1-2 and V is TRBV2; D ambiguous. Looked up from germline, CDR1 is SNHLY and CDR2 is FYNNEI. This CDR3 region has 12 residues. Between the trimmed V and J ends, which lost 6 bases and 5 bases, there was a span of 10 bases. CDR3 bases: TGTGCCAGCAGGACAAGCAAATATGGCTACACCTTC. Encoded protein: CASRTSKYGYTF.

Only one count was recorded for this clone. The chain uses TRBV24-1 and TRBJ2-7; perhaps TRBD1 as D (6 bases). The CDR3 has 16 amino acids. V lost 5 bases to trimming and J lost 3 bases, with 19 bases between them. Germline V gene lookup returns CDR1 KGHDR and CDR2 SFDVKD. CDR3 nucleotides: TGTGCCACCAGTGCTCGCAGGGGCGTTTTTCTCTACGAGCAGTACTTC. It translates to CATSARRGVFLYEQYF.

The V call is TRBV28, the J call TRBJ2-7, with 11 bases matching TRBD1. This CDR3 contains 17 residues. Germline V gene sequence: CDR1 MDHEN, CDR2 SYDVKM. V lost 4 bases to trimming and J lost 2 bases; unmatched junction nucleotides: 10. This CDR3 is CASSSQQGQGEAYEQYV. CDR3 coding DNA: TGTGCCAGCAGTTCCCAGCAGGGACAGGGGGAAGCCTACGAGCAGTACGTC.

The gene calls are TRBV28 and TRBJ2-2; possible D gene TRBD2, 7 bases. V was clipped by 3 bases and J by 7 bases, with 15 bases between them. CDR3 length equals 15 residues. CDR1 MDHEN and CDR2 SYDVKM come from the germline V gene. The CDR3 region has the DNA TGTGCCAGCAGTTTGGGGGGGCTAGCTGGCGGGGAGCTGTTTTTT. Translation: CASSLGGLAGGELFF.

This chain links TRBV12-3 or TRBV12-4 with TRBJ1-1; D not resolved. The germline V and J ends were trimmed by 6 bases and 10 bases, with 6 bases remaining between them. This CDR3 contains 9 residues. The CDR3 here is CASSPPAFF. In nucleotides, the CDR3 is TGTGCCAGCAGCCCCCCAGCTTTCTTT.

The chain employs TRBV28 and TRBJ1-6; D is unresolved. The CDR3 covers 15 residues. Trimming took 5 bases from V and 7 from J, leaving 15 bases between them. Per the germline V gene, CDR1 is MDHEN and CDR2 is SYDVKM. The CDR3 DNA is TGTGCCAGCAGTCCCCGGTCCTTGGAAAATTCACCCCTCCACTTT. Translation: CASSPRSLENSPLHF.

CDR3 DNA sequence: TGTGCCAGCAGCGTTCCAGGGGGGGCTGAAGTGGAAGAGACCCAGTACTTC. It yields the protein CASSVPGGAEVEETQYF. The chain joins TRBV7-2 to TRBJ2-5; D is perhaps TRBD1 or TRBD2 (7 bases each). Germline V gene lookup returns CDR1 SGHTA and CDR2 FQGNSA. V lost 5 bases to trimming and J lost 3 bases, with 22 bases between them. The length of the CDR3 is 17 residues.

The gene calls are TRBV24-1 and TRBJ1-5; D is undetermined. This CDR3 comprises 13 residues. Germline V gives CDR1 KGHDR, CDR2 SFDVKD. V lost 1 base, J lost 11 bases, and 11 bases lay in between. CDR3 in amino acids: CATSDLTTGAQHF. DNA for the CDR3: TGTGCCACCAGTGATTTAACAACCGGAGCCCAGCATTTT.

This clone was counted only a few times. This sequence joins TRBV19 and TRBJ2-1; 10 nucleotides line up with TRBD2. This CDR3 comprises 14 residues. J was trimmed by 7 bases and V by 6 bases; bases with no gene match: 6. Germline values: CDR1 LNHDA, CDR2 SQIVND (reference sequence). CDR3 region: CASRSGRVGNEQFF. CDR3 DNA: TGTGCCAGTAGGAGCGGGAGGGTAGGTAATGAGCAGTTCTTC.